This is a list of T cell receptor beta chains from one sample in a study of T cells in localized non-small cell lung cancer. The data were produced by immunoSEQ multiplex PCR, yet TCRdb's version contains in-frame clones alone and is incomplete. The sample has approximately 81,000 clones, 85% to 90% seen once; the top ten hold 20% to 25%. The sequenced sample was peripheral blood, obtained before any cancer treatment. The receptors stem from a woman aged 40 to 75 with stage I squamous cell lung carcinoma. The CDR3 runs from the conserved cysteine through the conserved F or W. The D gene is left open where the match is weak. Rows give clone size only sometimes, using once, few, many, or a class for an expanded clone.

D gene	clone size	V gene	J gene	CDR3 protein	CDR3 DNA
TRBD2	-	TRBV10-3	TRBJ2-2	CAIGNRGGQAGELFF	TGTGCCATCGGAAACCGGGGGGGCCAAGCCGGGGAGCTGTTTTTT
TRBD1	-	TRBV5-5	TRBJ1-6	CASSYGTGTKSPLHF	TGTGCCAGCAGTTACGGGACAGGGACCAAATCACCCCTCCACTTT
-	-	TRBV5-1	TRBJ1-5	CASSLTPSGPPYSNQPQHF	TGCGCCAGCAGTTTAACCCCCTCGGGACCGCCGTATAGCAATCAGCCCCAGCATTTT
-	-	TRBV15	TRBJ2-1	CATSGNNEQFF	TGTGCCACCAGTGGGAACAATGAGCAGTTCTTC
-	-	TRBV6-1	TRBJ1-1	CASSVGPMNTEAFF	TGTGCCAGCAGTGTGGGGCCTATGAACACTGAAGCTTTCTTT
TRBD2	-	TRBV4-1	TRBJ2-7	CASSQEELAGSYEQYF	TGCGCCAGCAGCCAAGAGGAACTAGCGGGTTCCTACGAGCAGTACTTC
TRBD1	-	TRBV19	TRBJ1-6	CASSPGGDNSPLHF	TGTGCCAGTAGCCCAGGGGGTGATAATTCACCCCTCCACTTT
-	-	TRBV19	TRBJ2-7	CASSITAGKGYEQYF	TGTGCCAGTAGTATAACGGCAGGAAAGGGCTACGAGCAGTACTTC
TRBD2	once	TRBV14	TRBJ2-7	CASSQDFGGARYEQYF	TGTGCCAGCAGCCAAGATTTCGGGGGGGCCCGGTACGAGCAGTACTTC
TRBD2	once	TRBV9	TRBJ2-1	CASSGLLAGYYNEQFF	TGTGCCAGCAGCGGCCTACTAGCGGGGTACTACAATGAGCAGTTCTTC
TRBD2	-	TRBV7-9	TRBJ2-3	CASMERGDSTDTQYF	TGTGCCAGCATGGAACGGGGGGATAGCACAGATACGCAGTATTTT
TRBD1	-	TRBV14	TRBJ1-4	CASSQFSGGKLFF	TGTGCCAGCAGCCAATTCTCAGGGGGAAAACTGTTTTTT
-	once	TRBV6-1	TRBJ1-5	CASTGQTYSNQPQHF	TGTGCCAGCACAGGACAGACCTATAGCAATCAGCCCCAGCATTTT
-	-	TRBV7-3	TRBJ1-2	CASSPSANEEYGYTF	TGTGCCAGCAGCCCAAGTGCAAATGAGGAATATGGCTACACCTTC
-	-	TRBV28	TRBJ2-7	CASGRSYEQYF	TGTGCCAGCGGAAGGTCCTACGAGCAGTACTTC
TRBD1	-	TRBV18	TRBJ2-7	CASSFGTGGEYEQYF	TGTGCCAGCTCCTTTGGGACAGGGGGTGAATACGAGCAGTACTTC
-	-	TRBV12-5	TRBJ2-1	CASAVGTPDNEQFF	TGTGCTAGTGCCGTCGGGACGCCAGACAATGAGCAGTTCTTC
-	few	TRBV6-5	TRBJ1-5	CATNTGIGAQPQHF	TGTGCCACCAACACAGGGATCGGTGCTCAGCCCCAGCATTTT
-	-	TRBV7-9	TRBJ2-2	CASSPQAITNTGELFF	TGTGCCAGCAGCCCCCAGGCTATTACGAACACCGGGGAGCTGTTTTTT
-	-	TRBV2	TRBJ2-1	CASSDPGAGYNEQFF	TGTGCCAGCAGTGACCCGGGGGCGGGCTACAATGAGCAGTTCTTC
-	-	TRBV7-8	TRBJ1-2	CASSPPSSYGYTF	TGTGCCAGCAGCCCGCCAAGTAGTTATGGCTACACCTTC
-	-	TRBV5-1	TRBJ2-5	CASSAGPGGAGETQYF	TGCGCCAGCAGCGCGGGACCTGGGGGGGCAGGAGAGACCCAGTACTTC
-	-	TRBV18	TRBJ2-2	CASSADRSTGELFF	TGTGCCAGCTCAGCAGACAGAAGCACCGGGGAGCTGTTTTTT
-	few	TRBV30	TRBJ1-2	CAWSAPYGYTF	TGTGCCTGGAGTGCCCCTTATGGCTACACCTTC
-	-	TRBV6-1	TRBJ1-3	CASSERALGDSGNTIYF	TGTGCCAGCAGTGAAAGGGCCCTCGGGGACTCTGGAAACACCATATATTTT
-	-	TRBV6-5	TRBJ1-2	CASRSGGGYTF	TGTGCCAGCAGATCCGGGGGTGGCTACACCTTC
-	-	TRBV10-3	TRBJ1-3	CAISEFRSWTLGNTIYF	TGTGCCATCAGTGAGTTCAGGAGTTGGACGTTGGGAAACACCATATATTTT
-	few	TRBV19	TRBJ1-5	CASSTIRDQPQHF	TGTGCCAGTAGTACGATCCGTGATCAGCCCCAGCATTTT